These 17 T cell receptor beta chains were sequenced from one sample in a study of T cell responses to AZD1222 COVID-19 vaccine. Clones were read by immunoSEQ multiplex PCR, and TCRdb kept only the in-frame ones, dropping some. This sample has 90,000 to 120,000 clones, with approximately 90% found just once. The material was peripheral blood, obtained 28 days after the second AZD1222 dose. The receptors derive from an adult who received the AZD1222 COVID-19 vaccine.

V is TRBV7-9 and J is TRBJ1-5, with D unclear. This CDR3 region has 14 residues. CDR1 is SEHNR, CDR2 FQNEAQ, per germline (reference sequence). The V gene lost 5 bases and the J gene lost 7 bases, with 15 bases spanning the gap. CDR3 nucleotides: TGTGCCAGCAGCCCCCTATTGGCGGGCCAGCCCCAGCATTTT. Protein product: CASSPLLAGQPQHF.

This chain joins TRBV5-1 and TRBJ1-1, with D uncertain. V was cut by 7 bases and J by 3 bases, with 16 bases left in between. Per germline, CDR1 SGHRS and CDR2 YFSETQ. The CDR3 extends over 14 amino acids. This CDR3 is CASGKTRPDTEAFF. The CDR3 region has the DNA TGCGCCAGCGGTAAGACAAGGCCAGACACTGAAGCTTTCTTT.

This chain joins TRBV2 and TRBJ1-5; D remains unclear. Trimming left V 4 bases short and J 0 bases short, with 4 bases between. Germline-derived CDR1 and CDR2 are SNHLY and FYNNEI. The CDR3 totals 13 residues. The CDR3 sequence: CASSVDSNQPQHF. The DNA of the CDR3 is TGTGCCAGCAGTGTCGATAGCAATCAGCCCCAGCATTTT.

This clone came up once. This chain uses TRBV7-6 with TRBJ1-1, with 7 bases lining up with TRBD1. Germline CDR1 reads SGHVS; CDR2 reads FNYEAQ. Trimming took 1 base from V and 0 from J; bases not matched to a gene: 11. This CDR3 contains 18 residues. CDR3 loop: CASSLVGPGGVVNTEAFF. DNA of the CDR3: TGTGCCAGCAGCTTAGTGGGCCCAGGGGGTGTGGTGAACACTGAAGCTTTCTTT.

The chain has TRBV30 and TRBJ1-5; D gene ambiguous. The CDR3 contains 13 residues. CDR1 is GTSNPN and CDR2 is SVGIG in the germline V gene (reference sequence). V was trimmed by 3 bases and J by 5 bases, leaving 11 bases between them. CDR3: CAWSPLLDQPQHF. The CDR3, as DNA: TGTGCCTGGAGCCCCCTGCTTGATCAGCCCCAGCATTTT.

The V and J genes are TRBV20-1 and TRBJ2-3; D gene unclear. CDR1 and CDR2 from the germline V gene are DFQATT and SNEGSKA (reference sequence). V was cut by 3 bases and J by 5 bases, with 6 bases left in between. The CDR3 runs to 11 residues. CDR3 sequence reads: CSARSRDTQYF. CDR3 coding DNA: TGCAGTGCTAGGTCTCGAGATACGCAGTATTTT.

This clone was observed once. The gene calls are TRBV12-5 and TRBJ2-7; 8 nucleotides line up with TRBD1. CDR3 length equals 16 residues. The germline CDR1 and CDR2 sequences are LGHNT and FRNRAP. V shed 4 bases and J 4 bases; nucleotides not matched to a gene: 12. The CDR3 DNA sequence: TGTGCTAGTGGTTCTACTCTTGGACAGGGAAAATACGAGCAGTACTTC. Amino acid sequence: CASGSTLGQGKYEQYF.

The genes are TRBV6-6 and TRBJ2-7; TRBD2 aligns across 8 bases. The V segment lost 7 bases and the J segment 4 bases; nucleotides outside the gene matches: 15. The CDR3 runs 16 residues. Per germline, CDR1 MNHNY and CDR2 SVGAGI (reference sequence). CDR3: CASTPGGTSPPYEQYF. CDR3 nucleotides: TGTGCCAGCACTCCTGGCGGGACTAGTCCCCCTTACGAGCAGTACTTC.

J is TRBJ2-7 and V is TRBV18; TRBD1 agrees at 7 bases. From germline, CDR1 is KGHSH and CDR2 LQKENI. V shed 4 bases and J 2 bases; nucleotides not matched to a gene: 2. This CDR3 is built from 13 residues. CDR3 DNA: TGTGCCAGCTCACGGGACAGCCCCTACGAGCAGTACTTC. It yields the protein CASSRDSPYEQYF.

The chain is built from TRBV3-1 (or the pseudogene TRBV3-2) and TRBJ1-1; no definite D call. CDR1 LGHDT and CDR2 YNNKEL come from the germline V gene (reference sequence). CDR3 length equals 15 residues. V was trimmed by 2 bases and J by 0 bases, leaving 10 bases between them. CDR3 loop: CASSQLFQVNTEAFF. DNA of the CDR3: TGTGCCAGCAGCCAATTGTTCCAGGTGAACACTGAAGCTTTCTTT.

The chain carries TRBV7-2 and TRBJ1-5, with D tentatively TRBD1 (6 bases). Deletions cut 0 bases from V and 7 bases from J, with 16 bases between. CDR3 length: 16 residues. The germline gives CDR1 SGHTA, CDR2 FQGNSA. CDR3 region: CASSLAGQSFGQPQHF. In DNA form, the CDR3 reads TGTGCCAGCAGCTTAGCCGGACAGTCCTTCGGACAGCCCCAGCATTTT.

The chain combines TRBV7-2 with TRBJ2-3; TRBD2 agrees at 10 bases. Unmatched junction bases numbered 10, after V lost 6 bases and J lost 4 bases. Germline CDR1 and CDR2: SGHTA and FQGNSA. This CDR3 spans 16 amino acids. CDR3 residues: CASRLASGGGADTQYF. The CDR3 DNA sequence: TGTGCCAGCAGACTAGCTAGCGGGGGAGGCGCAGATACGCAGTATTTT.

The gene calls are TRBV6-2 or TRBV6-3 and TRBJ2-1; TRBD2 matches 12 bases. The CDR3 length is 19 residues. Germline trimming cut 4 bases from V and 0 bases from J; bases unmatched to any gene: 10. Germline loops: CDR1 MNHEY, CDR2 SVGEGT. CDR3 protein: CASSSRLAGVKISYNEQFF. Written as DNA, the CDR3 is TGTGCCAGCAGTTCGAGACTAGCGGGGGTAAAAATCTCCTACAATGAGCAGTTCTTC.

This clone was counted between two and nine times. CDR3: CASSLRGLGNTIYF. The DNA for the CDR3 is TGCGCCAGCAGCTTGCGGGGGCTTGGAAACACCATATATTTT. This rearrangement joins TRBV5-1 to TRBJ1-3, with D possibly TRBD1 on 6 matching bases. CDR1 is SGHRS and CDR2 is YFSETQ in the germline V gene. Between the trimmed V and J ends, which lost 1 base and 3 bases, there was a span of 8 bases. The CDR3 is made up of 14 amino acids.

V is TRBV9 and J is TRBJ1-5; D possibly corresponds to TRBD1 (6 bases). The CDR3 spans 16 residues. Germline CDR1 and CDR2: SGDLS and YYNGEE. The V end was cut by 0 bases, the J end by 3 bases, with 13 bases between. CDR3: CASSVGTGRSNQPQHF. The CDR3 DNA is TGTGCCAGCAGCGTAGGTACAGGGAGGTCCAATCAGCCCCAGCATTTT.

The rearrangement joins TRBV27 to TRBJ2-2; D call uncertain. CDR3 length: 14 residues. Germline V gene data show CDR1 as MNHEY and CDR2 as SMNVEV (reference sequence). Trimming cost V 3 bases and J 3 bases, with 8 bases left between them. CDR3 region: CASSFGSHTGELFF. The CDR3 DNA is TGTGCCAGCAGTTTCGGCAGCCACACCGGGGAGCTGTTTTTT.

This chain links TRBV12-3 or TRBV12-4 with TRBJ2-1, with D hard to call. The CDR3 is 12 residues long. The V and J ends lost 1 base and 10 bases respectively, with 8 bases between them. DNA for the CDR3: TGTGCCAGCAGTTTAGTAGGGTACGAGCAGTTCTTC. Its protein is CASSLVGYEQFF.